A single sample gave rise to the 17 T cell receptor beta chains below, sequenced in a study of blood T cell repertoires in COVID-19. Clones were sequenced by immunoSEQ multiplex PCR, and TCRdb holds only the in-frame ones, with some missing. This sample carries 150,000 to 200,000 clones, around 86% of them seen once, and the ten largest clones take more than 7.5%. Source material: peripheral blood. These receptors all come from a man between 50 and 59 years old with active or convalescent COVID-19.

V and J are TRBV4-1 and TRBJ1-1; D unclear. V lost 1 base and J lost 0, with 12 bases in between. The CDR3 runs to 16 residues. The germline V gene encodes CDR1 MGHRA and CDR2 YSYEKL. Here the CDR3 reads CASSQGNAGMNTEAFF. Here the CDR3 DNA reads TGCGCCAGCAGCCAAGGCAATGCGGGGATGAACACTGAAGCTTTCTTT.

This clone appeared once. This sequence joins TRBV6-6 and TRBJ2-2, with D perhaps matching TRBD2 (5 bases). Trimming pared 2 bases from V and 1 base from J, leaving 8 bases between. The CDR3 spans 15 residues. The V gene's germline CDR1 is MNHNY and CDR2 SVGAGI (reference sequence). The CDR3: CASSYDGENTGELFF. The CDR3 region has the DNA TGTGCCAGCAGTTACGACGGGGAGAACACCGGGGAGCTGTTTTTT.

This clone has only a few counts. V and J are TRBV2 and TRBJ2-3; D is uncertain. This CDR3 spans 13 amino acids. Trimming cost V 10 bases and J 1 base, with 12 bases left between them. Per the germline V gene, CDR1 is SNHLY and CDR2 is FYNNEI. The CDR3 protein is CATQRTRTDTQYF. In DNA form, the CDR3 reads TGTGCCACTCAAAGAACACGCACAGATACGCAGTATTTT.

V is TRBV7-3 and J is TRBJ2-5; tentatively, D is TRBD1 (5 bases). The V end was cut by 2 bases, the J end by 5 bases, with 12 bases between. CDR1 is SGHTA and CDR2 is FQGTGA in the germline V gene. The CDR3 contains 14 residues. The CDR3 sequence is CASSLLQGSETQYF. In DNA form, the CDR3 reads TGTGCCAGCAGCTTATTGCAGGGATCCGAGACCCAGTACTTC.

The rearrangement uses TRBV2 and TRBJ2-1, with D tentatively TRBD1 (6 bases). The CDR3 has 15 amino acids. In germline, CDR1 is SNHLY, CDR2 FYNNEI. V lost 8 bases and J lost 1, with 15 bases in between. CDR3: CASGEYDRSYNEQFF. Written as DNA, the CDR3 is TGTGCCAGCGGGGAGTACGACAGGTCCTACAATGAGCAGTTCTTC.

This chain connects TRBV6-6 to TRBJ2-4, with 8 positions matching TRBD1. The V and J ends lost 8 bases and 4 bases, in that order; junction bases with no gene match: 4. Germline loops: CDR1 MNHNY, CDR2 SVGAGI (reference sequence). CDR3 length: 13 amino acids. This chain's CDR3 is CASGGQGKNIQYF. DNA of the CDR3: TGTGCCAGCGGTGGACAGGGTAAAAACATTCAGTACTTC.

The rearrangement joins TRBV4-1 to TRBJ2-5; TRBD1 matches 7 bases. The germline gives CDR1 MGHRA, CDR2 YSYEKL. The CDR3 is made up of 14 amino acids. With 4 bases clipped from V and 1 base from J, the junction kept 3 bases outside the gene matches. In DNA form, the CDR3 reads TGCGCCAGCAGCCCAGGACAGGCCCAAGAGACCCAGTACTTC. Amino acid sequence: CASSPGQAQETQYF.

The chain couples TRBV7-9 to TRBJ1-6; TRBD1 matches 12 bases. This CDR3 has 15 amino acids. The V and J ends lost 5 bases and 8 bases, in that order; junction bases with no gene match: 4. Germline V CDR1 and CDR2: SEHNR, FQNEAQ (reference sequence). In nucleotides, the CDR3 is TGTGCCAGCAGCCAGGGACAGGGGGCGGATTCACCCCTCCACTTT. This sequence encodes CASSQGQGADSPLHF.

This chain links TRBV6-5 with TRBJ2-1, with 14 positions matching TRBD2. CDR3 length: 14 amino acids. Germline CDR1 MNHEY, CDR2 SVGAGI. The V segment lost 2 bases and the J segment 9 bases; nucleotides outside the gene matches: 0. The CDR3 sequence: CASSYGTSGGEQFF. Here the CDR3 DNA reads TGTGCCAGCAGTTACGGGACTAGCGGGGGTGAGCAGTTCTTC.

CDR3 in DNA: TGTGCCAGTCTGCAAGTCGGACAGGGAAGCGGCTACACCTTC. It encodes CASLQVGQGSGYTF. The chain has TRBV5-4 and TRBJ1-2; the match to TRBD1 covers 8 bases. Germline trimming cut 8 bases from V and 8 bases from J; bases unmatched to any gene: 14. This CDR3 has 14 residues. Germline values: CDR1 SGHNT, CDR2 YYREEE (reference sequence).

This clone was seen only once. This chain uses TRBV3-1 (or the pseudogene TRBV3-2) with TRBJ2-1, with 7 bases lining up with TRBD2. The trim removed 3 bases at V and 6 bases at J, leaving 5 bases unmatched. The CDR3 has 14 residues. CDR1 is LGHDT and CDR2 is YNNKEL in the germline V gene (reference sequence). The CDR3 coding sequence is TGTGCCAGCAGCCATACTAGCGCGCTCAATGAGCAGTTCTTC. Translation gives CASSHTSALNEQFF.

The CDR3 sequence: CASSREQGFGTDTQYF. The DNA for the CDR3 is TGCGCCAGCAGTAGGGAACAGGGTTTTGGCACAGATACGCAGTATTTT. The chain recombines TRBV5-1 with TRBJ2-3; D is perhaps TRBD1 (6 bases). V gave up 5 bases and J gave up 1 base, with 17 bases separating them. The length of the CDR3 is 16 residues. The germline V gene encodes CDR1 SGHRS and CDR2 YFSETQ.

V and J are TRBV27 and TRBJ1-2; tentatively, D is TRBD1 (6 bases). The CDR3 contains 12 residues. CDR1 and CDR2 from the germline V gene are MNHEY and SMNVEV (reference sequence). V gave up 6 bases and J gave up 7 bases, with 12 bases separating them. The CDR3: CASRAGEFGYTF. The DNA for the CDR3 is TGTGCCAGCAGAGCAGGGGAATTTGGCTACACCTTC.

This clone is large. The V and J genes are TRBV16 and TRBJ2-1; 7 nucleotides match TRBD1. The CDR3 contains 16 residues. Germline lookup yields CDR1 KGHSY and CDR2 FQNENV. The J segment lost 4 bases and the V segment lost 4 bases, leaving 10 bases of the junction unmatched. The CDR3 is CASSPVKGQQYNEQFF. The CDR3 DNA is TGTGCCAGCAGCCCGGTCAAGGGACAGCAATACAATGAGCAGTTCTTC.

The CDR3 here is CATSDRGSGGVRDTQYF. CDR3 DNA sequence: TGTGCCACCAGTGATCGGGGTAGCGGGGGGGTACGAGATACGCAGTATTTT. The chain has TRBV24-1 and TRBJ2-3; 11 positions match TRBD2. The CDR3 spans 17 residues. V lost 3 bases, J lost 5 bases, and 9 bases stayed unmatched. Germline CDR1 is KGHDR and CDR2 is SFDVKD.

This chain links TRBV9 with TRBJ2-2; 7 nucleotides align to TRBD2. CDR1 and CDR2 from the germline V gene are SGDLS and YYNGEE. Trimming cost V 2 bases and J 8 bases; bases outside gene matches: 3. The CDR3 consists of 13 residues. The chain's CDR3 is CASSVGGYGELFF. The DNA of the CDR3 is TGTGCCAGCAGCGTCGGGGGGTATGGGGAGCTGTTTTTT.

The chain employs TRBV28 and TRBJ2-2; the D gene is possibly TRBD2 (5 bases). This CDR3 is 18 amino acids long. The V end lost 4 bases, the J end lost 4 bases, and 22 bases lay between the germline ends. In germline, CDR1 is MDHEN, CDR2 SYDVKM. In DNA form, the CDR3 reads TGTGCCAGCAGTTCGCAAGGCAGTGGAGGTCCCTTCACCGGGGAGCTGTTTTTT. Its protein product is CASSSQGSGGPFTGELFF. The entire variable domain, with the rest obtained from reference TRBV28 and TRBJ2-2, is as follows: DVKVTQSSRYLVKRTGEKVFLECVQDMDHENMFWYRQDPGLGLRLIYFSYDVKMKEKGDIPEGYSVSREKKERFSLILESASTNQTSMYLCASSSQGSGGPFTGELFFGEGSRLTVL.